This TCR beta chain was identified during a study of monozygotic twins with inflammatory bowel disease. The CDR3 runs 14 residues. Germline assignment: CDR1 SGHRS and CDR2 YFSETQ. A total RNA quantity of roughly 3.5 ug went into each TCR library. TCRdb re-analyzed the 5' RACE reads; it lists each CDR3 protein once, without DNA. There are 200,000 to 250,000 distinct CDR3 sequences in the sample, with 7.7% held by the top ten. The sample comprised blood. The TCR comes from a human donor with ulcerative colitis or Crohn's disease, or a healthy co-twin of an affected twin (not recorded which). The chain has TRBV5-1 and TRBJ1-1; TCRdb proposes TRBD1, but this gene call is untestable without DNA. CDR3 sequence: CASSLRGLNTEAFF.